The clone carrying this TCR beta chain occurred once. Its antigen is not identified. This table comes from immunoSEQ multiplex PCR, and its TCRdb copy is limited to in-frame clones, with some not included. The data contain around 300,000 clones, less than 90% of them singletons. The data are from a study of Ad26.COV2.S vaccination and SARS-CoV-2 variants. Germline V gene sequence: CDR1 SGHAT, CDR2 FQNNGV. The CDR3 totals 14 residues. V was clipped by 9 bases and J by 2 bases, with 16 bases between them. Treatment noted: 15 to 20 received Ad26.COV2.S at low or high dose, single or two shots; 5 received placebo; per-sample allocation not given. Samples came from day 63 after the first vaccine or placebo injection. Overall study findings and caveats: Substantial breadth in spike-specific CD8+ and CD4+ T cell responses was reportedly seen after vaccination.

This chain links TRBV11-2 with TRBJ1-2; D is perhaps TRBD1 (5 bases). Sequencing was performed on peripheral blood, taken in a trial of Ad26.COV2.S vaccine versus placebo. The source is a person between 18 and 60 years old who received the Ad26.COV2.S COVID-19 vaccine or a placebo. The CDR3 loop reads CASSPLGGNYGYTF. The DNA for the CDR3 is TGTGCCAGTTCCCCATTGGGGGGGAACTATGGCTACACCTTC.